The rows below give T cell receptor beta chains drawn from one sample of a study of pediatric ulcerative colitis. Profiling relied on immunoSEQ multiplex PCR, and the TCRdb table lists in-frame clones only, not all of them. Of over 35,000 clones in the sample, approximately 82% were seen once. The sequencing sample was made of blood. These receptors were collected from a girl aged 5-17 years with moderate ulcerative colitis. CDR3s include the opening cysteine and the closing phenylalanine or tryptophan. Fields, in order: clone size, V gene, CDR3 length, J gene, D gene, CDR3 protein, CDR3 DNA. The D gene is left open where the match is weak. For some rows the clone size is stated as once, few or many, or as a class when expanded; others skip it.

size: -
V: TRBV5-1
length: 16
J: TRBJ1-3
D: -
CDR3: CASSSLEGAAGNTIYF
DNA: TGCGCCAGCAGCTCATTGGAGGGAGCGGCTGGAAACACCATATATTTT

size: -
V: TRBV11-2
length: 13
J: TRBJ2-5
D: -
CDR3: CASSQQSRETQYF
DNA: TGTGCCAGCAGCCAACAGTCCCGGGAGACCCAGTACTTC

size: -
V: TRBV11-1
length: 15
J: TRBJ2-7
D: -
CDR3: CASSLLRGAGYEQYF
DNA: TGTGCCAGCAGCTTACTCCGGGGGGCAGGATACGAGCAGTACTTC

size: once
V: TRBV6-1
length: 16
J: TRBJ1-5
D: -
CDR3: CASSEASYGAAQPQHF
DNA: TGTGCCAGCAGTGAAGCCTCCTACGGGGCGGCCCAGCCCCAGCATTTT

size: -
V: TRBV10-2
length: 13
J: TRBJ1-5
D: TRBD1
CDR3: CASSGGQGQPQHF
DNA: TGCGCCAGCAGTGGGGGACAGGGGCAGCCCCAGCATTTT

size: -
V: TRBV28
length: 17
J: TRBJ1-3
D: -
CDR3: CASSVWAPSSSGNTIYF
DNA: TGTGCCAGCAGTGTCTGGGCCCCAAGCTCCTCTGGAAACACCATATATTTT

size: -
V: TRBV7-6
length: 13
J: TRBJ2-1
D: -
CDR3: CASRIELDGEQFF
DNA: TGTGCCAGCAGGATAGAACTAGATGGTGAGCAGTTCTTC

size: -
V: TRBV19
length: 15
J: TRBJ1-5
D: TRBD1
CDR3: CASRTRQGRLQPQHF
DNA: TGTGCCAGTAGGACCCGACAGGGAAGGCTACAGCCCCAGCATTTT

size: -
V: TRBV7-8
length: 18
J: TRBJ1-2
D: TRBD1
CDR3: CASSSEGDRRPRPYGYTF
DNA: TGTGCCAGCAGCTCCGAGGGGGACAGGCGACCTCGTCCATATGGCTACACCTTC

size: few
V: TRBV18
length: 14
J: TRBJ2-5
D: -
CDR3: CASSPGRSQETQYF
DNA: TGTGCCAGCTCACCAGGGCGGAGCCAAGAGACCCAGTACTTC

size: -
V: TRBV7-9
length: 14
J: TRBJ2-1
D: -
CDR3: CASRRGPYYNEQFF
DNA: TGTGCCAGCCGGAGGGGCCCCTACTACAATGAGCAGTTCTTC

size: -
V: TRBV19
length: 14
J: TRBJ2-7
D: TRBD1
CDR3: CASSIDRQGYEQYF
DNA: TGTGCCAGTAGTATAGATCGACAGGGCTACGAGCAGTACTTC

size: -
V: TRBV9
length: 14
J: TRBJ2-7
D: -
CDR3: CASSATRSSYEQYF
DNA: TGTGCCAGCAGCGCGACTAGGAGCTCCTACGAGCAGTACTTC

size: -
V: TRBV7-9
length: 17
J: TRBJ1-4
D: TRBD1
CDR3: CASSPSPTGYSNEKLFF
DNA: TGTGCCAGCAGCCCATCACCGACAGGGTACAGTAATGAAAAACTGTTTTTT

size: -
V: TRBV18
length: 13
J: TRBJ1-2
D: -
CDR3: CASSPLGDYGYTF
DNA: TGTGCCAGCTCACCCCTGGGAGATTATGGCTACACCTTC

size: once
V: TRBV11-3
length: 19
J: TRBJ2-3
D: TRBD2
CDR3: CASSSRGGLAGDLTDTQYF
DNA: TGTGCCAGCAGCTCGAGGGGGGGACTAGCGGGAGACCTCACAGATACGCAGTATTTT

size: -
V: TRBV6-5
length: 12
J: TRBJ1-5
D: -
CDR3: CASRQGSSPQHF
DNA: TGTGCCAGCAGACAGGGAAGTAGCCCCCAGCATTTT

size: -
V: TRBV29-1
length: 13
J: TRBJ2-6
D: -
CDR3: CSYRESGANVLTF
DNA: TGCAGCTACCGTGAGTCTGGGGCCAACGTCCTGACTTTC

size: -
V: TRBV18
length: 14
J: TRBJ1-5
D: -
CDR3: CASSPAGGNQPQHF
DNA: TGTGCCAGCTCACCGGCAGGGGGCAATCAGCCCCAGCATTTT

size: -
V: TRBV6-1
length: 13
J: TRBJ2-6
D: -
CDR3: CASSESGANVLTF
DNA: TGTGCCAGCAGTGAATCTGGGGCCAACGTCCTGACTTTC

size: -
V: TRBV4-2
length: 17
J: TRBJ1-4
D: TRBD1
CDR3: CASSQAGTGATNEKLFF
DNA: TGTGCCAGCAGCCAAGCCGGGACAGGGGCAACTAATGAAAAACTGTTTTTT

size: -
V: TRBV7-6
length: 15
J: TRBJ2-7
D: TRBD1
CDR3: CASSYNRGSSYEQYF
DNA: TGTGCCAGCAGCTACAACAGGGGGAGCTCCTACGAGCAGTACTTC

size: -
V: TRBV4-2
length: 13
J: TRBJ1-2
D: -
CDR3: CASTPGRNYGYTF
DNA: TGTGCCAGCACCCCAGGACGGAACTATGGCTACACCTTC

size: -
V: TRBV5-4
length: 16
J: TRBJ2-7
D: -
CDR3: CASSFLSGAIGYEQYF
DNA: TGTGCCAGCAGCTTCTTATCAGGGGCGATAGGCTACGAGCAGTACTTC

size: -
V: TRBV19
length: 15
J: TRBJ1-1
D: -
CDR3: CASSVPRQRNTEAFF
DNA: TGTGCCAGTAGTGTCCCGAGACAAAGGAACACTGAAGCTTTCTTT

size: -
V: TRBV7-9
length: 14
J: TRBJ2-5
D: -
CDR3: CASSLVTAQETQYF
DNA: TGTGCCAGCAGCTTAGTGACAGCCCAAGAGACCCAGTACTTC

size: -
V: TRBV15
length: 13
J: TRBJ1-5
D: -
CDR3: CATSRAPDQPQHF
DNA: TGTGCCACCAGCAGAGCTCCCGATCAGCCCCAGCATTTT

size: -
V: TRBV19
length: 12
J: TRBJ1-5
D: -
CDR3: CASSNSNQPQHF
DNA: TGTGCCAGTAGTAACAGCAATCAGCCCCAGCATTTT

size: -
V: TRBV7-9
length: 14
J: TRBJ2-5
D: -
CDR3: CASSPWVTQETQYF
DNA: TGTGCCAGCAGCCCGTGGGTGACGCAAGAGACCCAGTACTTC

size: -
V: TRBV28
length: 14
J: TRBJ1-5
D: -
CDR3: CASSFDRNNQPQHF
DNA: TGTGCCAGCAGTTTTGACAGGAACAATCAGCCCCAGCATTTT

size: -
V: TRBV2
length: 16
J: TRBJ2-7
D: TRBD2
CDR3: CASSAEGTTILGEQYF
DNA: TGTGCCAGCAGTGCGGAGGGGACTACAATATTGGGGGAGCAGTACTTC

size: once
V: TRBV15
length: 17
J: TRBJ1-5
D: TRBD1
CDR3: CATSRLIADREGQPQHF
DNA: TGTGCCACCAGCAGACTCATCGCGGACAGGGAAGGGCAGCCCCAGCATTTT

size: -
V: TRBV6-5
length: 16
J: TRBJ2-7
D: TRBD1
CDR3: CASSYTDRGASYEQYF
DNA: TGTGCCAGCAGTTACACCGACAGGGGAGCTTCCTACGAGCAGTACTTC

size: -
V: TRBV28
length: 16
J: TRBJ1-1
D: TRBD1
CDR3: CASKSGGQPVNTEAFF
DNA: TGTGCCAGCAAGTCGGGGGGACAGCCAGTGAACACTGAAGCTTTCTTT

size: few
V: TRBV11-2
length: 13
J: TRBJ1-3
D: -
CDR3: CASSPSAGNTIYF
DNA: TGTGCCAGCAGCCCTTCGGCTGGAAACACCATATATTTT

size: -
V: TRBV6-4
length: 15
J: TRBJ2-2
D: TRBD2
CDR3: CASRGTSGSPGELFF
DNA: TGTGCCAGCAGAGGGACTAGCGGGAGCCCCGGGGAGCTGTTTTTT

size: -
V: TRBV18
length: 13
J: TRBJ2-7
D: TRBD2
CDR3: CASSPGGGNEQYF
DNA: TGTGCCAGCTCACCAGGGGGGGGGAACGAGCAGTACTTC

size: -
V: TRBV19
length: 15
J: TRBJ2-3
D: TRBD1
CDR3: CASSIGQGSTDTQYF
DNA: TGTGCCAGTAGTATAGGACAGGGCTCCACAGATACGCAGTATTTT

size: -
V: TRBV4-3
length: 16
J: TRBJ2-7
D: -
CDR3: CASSHGIGMDPYEQYF
DNA: TGCGCCAGCAGCCACGGCATCGGGATGGACCCCTACGAGCAGTACTTC

size: -
V: TRBV11-2
length: 16
J: TRBJ2-3
D: TRBD2
CDR3: CASSTGLAGRTDTQYF
DNA: TGTGCCAGCAGCACGGGACTAGCGGGTCGAACAGATACGCAGTATTTT

size: -
V: TRBV5-4
length: 14
J: TRBJ1-2
D: -
CDR3: CASSLAGGTYGYTF
DNA: TGTGCCAGCAGCTTGGCGGGGGGGACCTATGGCTACACCTTC

size: -
V: TRBV29-1
length: 14
J: TRBJ2-3
D: TRBD2
CDR3: CSVEPSGGVDTQYF
DNA: TGCAGCGTTGAGCCTAGCGGGGGGGTCGATACGCAGTATTTT

size: -
V: TRBV11-2
length: 15
J: TRBJ2-7
D: -
CDR3: CASSLFSARSYEQYF
DNA: TGTGCCAGCAGCTTATTCTCGGCACGGTCCTACGAGCAGTACTTC

size: -
V: TRBV28
length: 12
J: TRBJ2-7
D: -
CDR3: CASSSYRYEQYF
DNA: TGTGCCAGCAGTTCCTATAGGTACGAGCAGTACTTC

size: -
V: TRBV19
length: 14
J: TRBJ1-2
D: -
CDR3: CASSSLRTLKGYTF
DNA: TGTGCCAGTAGCTCCCTTAGGACACTCAAGGGCTACACCTTC

size: -
V: TRBV28
length: 16
J: TRBJ1-6
D: -
CDR3: CASSLGYSSYNSPLHF
DNA: TGTGCCAGCAGTTTGGGGTACAGCTCCTATAATTCACCCCTCCACTTT

size: -
V: TRBV10-3
length: 14
J: TRBJ1-4
D: TRBD1
CDR3: CAISGDRDLEKLFF
DNA: TGTGCCATCAGTGGCGACAGGGATCTTGAAAAACTGTTTTTT

size: once
V: TRBV14
length: 15
J: TRBJ1-1
D: -
CDR3: CASSHPMGMNTEAFF
DNA: TGTGCCAGCAGCCATCCTATGGGGATGAACACTGAAGCTTTCTTT

size: -
V: TRBV2
length: 16
J: TRBJ2-3
D: -
CDR3: CASSGLGGVGTDTQYF
DNA: TGTGCCAGCAGTGGGCTAGGGGGGGTCGGCACAGATACGCAGTATTTT